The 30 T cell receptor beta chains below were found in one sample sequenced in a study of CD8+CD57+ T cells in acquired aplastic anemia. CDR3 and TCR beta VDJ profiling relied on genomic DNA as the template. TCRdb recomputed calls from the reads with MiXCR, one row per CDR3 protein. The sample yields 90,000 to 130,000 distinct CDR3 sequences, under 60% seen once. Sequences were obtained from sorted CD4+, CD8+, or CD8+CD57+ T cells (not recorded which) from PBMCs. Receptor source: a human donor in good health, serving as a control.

The CDR3 loop reads CASSLIPREQYF. CDR3 DNA: TGTGCCAGCAGCTTGATCCCTCGCGAGCAGTACTTC. This rearrangement joins TRBV7-9 to TRBJ2-7; the D is unclear. Germline V lookup: CDR1 SEHNR, CDR2 FQNEAQ (reference sequence). This CDR3 spans 12 amino acids. Deletions cut 3 bases from V and 6 bases from J, with 9 bases between.

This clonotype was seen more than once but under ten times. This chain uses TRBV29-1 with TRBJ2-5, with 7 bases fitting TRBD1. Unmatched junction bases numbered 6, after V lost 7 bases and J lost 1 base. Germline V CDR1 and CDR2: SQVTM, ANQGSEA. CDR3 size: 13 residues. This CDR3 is CSAGTAPQETQYF. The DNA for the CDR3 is TGCAGCGCGGGGACAGCCCCCCAAGAGACCCAGTACTTC.

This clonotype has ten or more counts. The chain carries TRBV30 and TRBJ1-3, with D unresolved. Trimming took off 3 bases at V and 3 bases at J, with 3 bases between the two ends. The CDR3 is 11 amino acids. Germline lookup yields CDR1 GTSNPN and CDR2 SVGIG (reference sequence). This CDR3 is CAWSGGNTIYF. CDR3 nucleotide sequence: TGTGCCTGGAGCGGTGGAAACACCATATATTTT.

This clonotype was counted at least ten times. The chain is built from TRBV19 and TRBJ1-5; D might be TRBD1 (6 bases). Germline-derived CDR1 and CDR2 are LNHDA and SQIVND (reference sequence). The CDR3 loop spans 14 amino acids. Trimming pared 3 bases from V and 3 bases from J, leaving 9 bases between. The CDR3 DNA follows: TGTGCCAGTAGTATTAGGGGGACCAATCAGCCCCAGCATTTT. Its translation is CASSIRGTNQPQHF.

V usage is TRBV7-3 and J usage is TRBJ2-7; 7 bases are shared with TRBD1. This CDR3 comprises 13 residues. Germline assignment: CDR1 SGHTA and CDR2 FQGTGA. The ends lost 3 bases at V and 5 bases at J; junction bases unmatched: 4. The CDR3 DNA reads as TGTGCCAGCAGCTTCAACAGGGGTAACGAGCAGTACTTC. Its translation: CASSFNRGNEQYF.

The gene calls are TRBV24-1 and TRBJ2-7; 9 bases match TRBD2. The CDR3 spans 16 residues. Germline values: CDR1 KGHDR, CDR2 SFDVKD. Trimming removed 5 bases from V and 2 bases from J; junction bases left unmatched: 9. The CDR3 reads CATSASLAGGPYEQYF. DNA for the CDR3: TGTGCCACCAGTGCTAGCCTGGCGGGGGGGCCCTACGAGCAGTACTTC.

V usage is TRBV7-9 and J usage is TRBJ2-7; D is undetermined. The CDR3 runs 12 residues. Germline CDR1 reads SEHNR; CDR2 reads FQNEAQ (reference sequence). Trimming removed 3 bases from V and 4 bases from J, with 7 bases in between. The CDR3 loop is CASSFIGYEQYF. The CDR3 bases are TGTGCCAGCAGCTTCATCGGGTACGAGCAGTACTTC.

CDR3 protein: CATSDTGTAYNEQFF. The CDR3 DNA sequence: TGTGCCACCAGTGATACCGGGACAGCGTACAATGAGCAGTTCTTC. The chain links TRBV24-1 to TRBJ2-1; TRBD1 matches at 7 bases. V lost 3 bases and J lost 4; bases outside the gene matches: 5. CDR3 length equals 15 residues. CDR1 and CDR2 from the germline V gene are KGHDR and SFDVKD.

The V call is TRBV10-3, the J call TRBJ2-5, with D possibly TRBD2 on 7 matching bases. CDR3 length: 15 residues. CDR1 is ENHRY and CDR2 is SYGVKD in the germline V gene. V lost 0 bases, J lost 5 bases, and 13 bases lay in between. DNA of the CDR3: TGTGCCATCAGTGAGTCGGGGGGGCGGTGGGAGACCCAGTACTTC. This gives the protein CAISESGGRWETQYF.

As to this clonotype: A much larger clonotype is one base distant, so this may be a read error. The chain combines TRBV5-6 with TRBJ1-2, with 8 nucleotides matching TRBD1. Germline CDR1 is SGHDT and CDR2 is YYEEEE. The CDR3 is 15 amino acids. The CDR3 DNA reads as TGTGCCAGCAGCTTGGCAGGGGGCTCCTCCTATGGCTGCACCTTC. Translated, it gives CASSLAGGSSYGCTF.

CDR3 sequence: CASSQDPKVGTIYGYTF. CDR3 bases: TGCGCCAGCAGCCAAGATCCTAAAGTAGGGACAATCTATGGCTACACCTTC. This chain uses TRBV4-3 with TRBJ1-2; D may be TRBD1 (6 bases). CDR1 and CDR2 (germline): LGHNA, YSLEER. This CDR3 comprises 17 residues. Trimming left V 0 bases short and J 4 bases short, with 18 bases between.

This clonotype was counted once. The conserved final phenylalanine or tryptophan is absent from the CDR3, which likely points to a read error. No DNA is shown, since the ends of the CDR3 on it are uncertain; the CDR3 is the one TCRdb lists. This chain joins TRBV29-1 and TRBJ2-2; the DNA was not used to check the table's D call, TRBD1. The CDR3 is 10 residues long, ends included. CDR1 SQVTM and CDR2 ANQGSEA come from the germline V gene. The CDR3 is CSVEDWDRVV.

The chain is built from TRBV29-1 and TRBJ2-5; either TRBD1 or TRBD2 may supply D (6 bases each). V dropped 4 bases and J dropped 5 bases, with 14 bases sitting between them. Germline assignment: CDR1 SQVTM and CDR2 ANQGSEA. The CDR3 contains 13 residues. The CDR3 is CSVGQEGLETQYF. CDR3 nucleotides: TGCAGCGTTGGACAGGAGGGGCTCGAGACCCAGTACTTC. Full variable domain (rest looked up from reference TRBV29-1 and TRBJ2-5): SAVISQKPSRDICQRGTSLTIQCQVDSQVTMMFWYRQQPGQSLTLIATANQGSEATYESGFVIDKFPISRPNLTFSTLTVSNMSPEDSSIYLCSVGQEGLETQYFGPGTRLLVL.

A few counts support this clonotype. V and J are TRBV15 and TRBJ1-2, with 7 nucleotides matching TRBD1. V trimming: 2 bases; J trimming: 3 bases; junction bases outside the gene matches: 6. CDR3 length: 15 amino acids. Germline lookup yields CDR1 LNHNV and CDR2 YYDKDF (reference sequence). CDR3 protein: CATSRPGTADYGYTF. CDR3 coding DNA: TGTGCCACCAGCAGACCCGGGACAGCAGACTATGGCTACACCTTC.

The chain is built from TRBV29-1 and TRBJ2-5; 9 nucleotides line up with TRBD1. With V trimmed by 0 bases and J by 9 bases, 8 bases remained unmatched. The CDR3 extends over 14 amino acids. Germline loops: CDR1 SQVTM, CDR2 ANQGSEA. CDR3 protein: CSVEDQGTGMAQYF. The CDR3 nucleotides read TGCAGCGTTGAAGATCAAGGGACAGGGATGGCCCAGTACTTC.

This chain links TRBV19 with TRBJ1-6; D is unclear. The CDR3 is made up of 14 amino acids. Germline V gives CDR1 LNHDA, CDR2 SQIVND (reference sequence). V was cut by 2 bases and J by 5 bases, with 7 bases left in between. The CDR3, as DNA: TGTGCCAGTAGTATACGAGTTAATAATTCACCCCTCCACTTT. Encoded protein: CASSIRVNNSPLHF.

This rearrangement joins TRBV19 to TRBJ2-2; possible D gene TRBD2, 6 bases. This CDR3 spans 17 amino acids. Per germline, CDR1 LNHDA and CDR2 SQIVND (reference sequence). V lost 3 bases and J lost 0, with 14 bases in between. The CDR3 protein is CASSIRGELANTGELFF. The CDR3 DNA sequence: TGTGCCAGTAGTATTCGCGGGGAGTTAGCGAACACCGGGGAGCTGTTTTTT.

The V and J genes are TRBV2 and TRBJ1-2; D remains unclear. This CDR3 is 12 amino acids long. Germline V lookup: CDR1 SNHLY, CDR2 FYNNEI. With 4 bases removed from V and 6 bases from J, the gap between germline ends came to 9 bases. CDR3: CASSGQGDGYTF. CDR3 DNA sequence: TGTGCCAGCAGTGGACAAGGCGATGGCTACACCTTC.

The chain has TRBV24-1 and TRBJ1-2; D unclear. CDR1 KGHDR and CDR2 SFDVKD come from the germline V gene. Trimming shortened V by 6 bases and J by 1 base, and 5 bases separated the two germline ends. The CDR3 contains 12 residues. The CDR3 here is CATSSGNYGYTF. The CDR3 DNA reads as TGTGCCACCAGTAGCGGTAACTATGGCTACACCTTC.

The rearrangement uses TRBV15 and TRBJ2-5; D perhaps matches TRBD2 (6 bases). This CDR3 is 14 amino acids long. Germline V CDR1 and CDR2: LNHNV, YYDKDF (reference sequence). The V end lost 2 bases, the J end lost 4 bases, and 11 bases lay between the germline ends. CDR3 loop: CATSRRLVGETQYF. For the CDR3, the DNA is TGTGCCACCAGCAGAAGACTAGTCGGAGAGACCCAGTACTTC.

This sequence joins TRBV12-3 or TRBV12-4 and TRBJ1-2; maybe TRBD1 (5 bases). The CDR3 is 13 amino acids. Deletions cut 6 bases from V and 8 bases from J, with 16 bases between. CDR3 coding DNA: TGTGCCAGCAGATCCGGGGCGGGGTCCGGCTACACCTTC. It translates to CASRSGAGSGYTF.

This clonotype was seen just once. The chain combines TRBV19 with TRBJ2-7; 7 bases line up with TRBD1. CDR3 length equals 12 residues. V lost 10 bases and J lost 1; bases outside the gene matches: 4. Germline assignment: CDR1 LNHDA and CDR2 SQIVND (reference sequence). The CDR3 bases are TGTGCCACCTCAGGGGGATCCTACGAGCAGTACTTC. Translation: CATSGGSYEQYF.

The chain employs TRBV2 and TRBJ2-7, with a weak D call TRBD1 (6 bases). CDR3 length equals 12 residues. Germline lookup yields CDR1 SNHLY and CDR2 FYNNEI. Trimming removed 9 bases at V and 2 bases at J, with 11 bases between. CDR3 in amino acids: CASGDTTYEQYF. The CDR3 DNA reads TGTGCCAGTGGGGACACCACCTACGAGCAGTACTTC.

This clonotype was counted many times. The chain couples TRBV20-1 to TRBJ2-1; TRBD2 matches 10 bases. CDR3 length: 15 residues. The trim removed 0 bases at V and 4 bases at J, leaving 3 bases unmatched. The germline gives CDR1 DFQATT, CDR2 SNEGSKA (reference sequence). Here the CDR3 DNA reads TGCAGTGCTAGAGAAAGCGGGGGGGTTTACAATGAGCAGTTCTTC. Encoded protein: CSARESGGVYNEQFF.

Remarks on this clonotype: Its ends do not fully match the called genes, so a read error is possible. DNA for the CDR3: TGCAGCGCTAGGTACTATGAGCAGTTCTTC. This gives the protein CSARYYEQFF. The chain uses TRBV20-1 and TRBJ2-1; D ambiguous. Germline assignment: CDR1 DFQATT and CDR2 SNEGSKA (reference sequence). The CDR3 extends over 10 amino acids.

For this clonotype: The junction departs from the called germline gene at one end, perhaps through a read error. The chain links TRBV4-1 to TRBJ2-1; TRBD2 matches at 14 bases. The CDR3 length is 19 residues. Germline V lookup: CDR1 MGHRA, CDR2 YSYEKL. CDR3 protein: CASSPGLAGALSLNKEQFF. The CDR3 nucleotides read TGCGCCAGCAGCCCGGGACTAGCGGGGGCCCTTTCACTCAACAAGGAGCAGTTCTTC.

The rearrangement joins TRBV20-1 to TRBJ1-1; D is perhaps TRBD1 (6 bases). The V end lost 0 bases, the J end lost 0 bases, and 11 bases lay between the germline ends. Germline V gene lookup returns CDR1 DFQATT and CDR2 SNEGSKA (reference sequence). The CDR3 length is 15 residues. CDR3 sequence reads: CSARDAGAMNTEAFF. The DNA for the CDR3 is TGCAGTGCTAGAGATGCGGGGGCTATGAACACTGAAGCTTTCTTT.

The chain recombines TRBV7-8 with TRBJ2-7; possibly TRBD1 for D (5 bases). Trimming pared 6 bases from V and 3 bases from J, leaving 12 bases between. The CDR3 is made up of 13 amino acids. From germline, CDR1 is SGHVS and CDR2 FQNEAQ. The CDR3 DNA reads TGTGCCAGCAGTTCCATGACAGTCTACGAGCAGTACTTC. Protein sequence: CASSSMTVYEQYF.

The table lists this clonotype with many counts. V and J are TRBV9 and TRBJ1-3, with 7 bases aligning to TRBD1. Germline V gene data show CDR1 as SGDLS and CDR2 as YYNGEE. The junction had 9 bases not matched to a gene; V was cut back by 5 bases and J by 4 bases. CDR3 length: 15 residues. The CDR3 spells CASSATGAAGNTIYF. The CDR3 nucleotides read TGTGCCAGCAGTGCCACAGGGGCGGCAGGAAACACCATATATTTT.

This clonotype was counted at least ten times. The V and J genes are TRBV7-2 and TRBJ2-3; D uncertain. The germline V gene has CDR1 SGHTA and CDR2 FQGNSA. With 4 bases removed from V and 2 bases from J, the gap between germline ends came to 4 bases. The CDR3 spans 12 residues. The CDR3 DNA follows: TGTGCCAGCAGCTCACCCACAGATACGCAGTATTTT. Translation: CASSSPTDTQYF.